The 2 T cell receptor beta chains given below trace back to one sample, sequenced in a study of cytomegalovirus exposure and HLA in healthy donors. Primers included in the PCR were 60 Vbeta and 13 Jbeta primers. Sequencing was performed with immunoSEQ multiplex PCR; in TCRdb, only in-frame clones are kept and a portion is missing. The repertoire holds about 120,000 clones, around 84% seen once, with roughly 3.3% in the top ten. Sequenced material: PBMCs. The receptors were sampled from a young woman in good health and CMV-seropositive.

The chain links TRBV4-1 to TRBJ1-1; 9 bases agree with TRBD1. The CDR3 length is 14 residues. Germline V CDR1 and CDR2: MGHRA, YSYEKL. J lost 8 bases, V lost 3 bases, and 7 bases had no gene match. The CDR3 coding sequence is TGCGCCAGCAGCCATCTCGGACAGGGGCCGGAAGCTTTCTTT. Its translation is CASSHLGQGPEAFF.

The chain links TRBV10-3 to TRBJ1-2; D gene ambiguous. This CDR3 comprises 13 residues. Trimming removed 0 bases at V and 8 bases at J, with 10 bases between. Germline CDR1 and CDR2: ENHRY and SYGVKD. The CDR3 loop is CAISESAAGGYTF. DNA of the CDR3: TGTGCCATCAGTGAGTCCGCGGCCGGAGGCTACACCTTC.